The clone carrying this T cell receptor (beta chain) was recorded only once. The target antigen is unknown. Germline V gene sequence: CDR1 MNHEY, CDR2 SMNVEV (reference sequence). V lost 0 bases to trimming and J lost 7 bases; unmatched junction nucleotides: 19. This CDR3 spans 19 amino acids. Assay: immunoSEQ multiplex PCR; the TCRdb copy retains only in-frame clones and omits some. The sample holds 110,000 to 150,000 clones, 80% to 95% seen once. This sample is drawn from a study of T cell responses to AZD1222 COVID-19 vaccine. Study-wide context: The study pooled second doses at about 4 or about 12 weeks.

Whole-study findings and limits: Elevations in Spike-specific TCR breadth and depth followed administration of two AZD1222 doses. Repertoire sampling was restricted to post-peak T cell response timepoints.

The chain carries TRBV27 and TRBJ2-5; 8 positions match TRBD2. The clonotype comes from an adult in good health. The starting material was peripheral blood, obtained on day 0 of AZD1222 vaccination. The chain's CDR3 is CASSLSGLAGMGGPATQYF. The CDR3 DNA reads TGTGCCAGCAGTTTATCCGGGCTAGCGGGTATGGGTGGTCCAGCGACCCAGTACTTC.